This paragraph covers one T cell receptor beta chain sequence. Its antigen specificity is not known. No base qualities exist here, and no much larger clone lies one base off it. This sample stems from a study of T-cell reconstitution after alpha-beta-depleted transplantation in children listed by TCRdb under 2016. With respect to the entire study: Using TCR repertoire profiling, the study followed T-cell immune reconstitution in a quantitative way in children after TCRalphabeta/CD19-depleted allogeneic hematopoietic cell transplantation.

Receptors were amplified or captured by PCR. Sequenced using an Illumina HiSeq 2500. To normalize quantification of the TCRbeta repertoire, the TCR libraries were built with molecular barcoding that relied on unique molecular identifiers. TCRdb reanalyzed the raw reads on its own, using fastp at Q25 for trimming and MiXCR for clone calling, and kept in-frame beta chains. Each record represents a unique CDR3 protein, reported with the most common genes and DNA among its rows. The sample table contains nearly 400,000 distinct CDR3 sequences; only one count was recorded for 20% of them. The top ten hold approximately 3.9% of the sample. V is pared back by 3 bases and J by 4 bases, with 8 bases lying between the germline termini. CDR1 SGDLS and CDR2 YYNGEE are derived from the germline V gene. The CDR3 sequence holds 13 residues, the cysteine and phenylalanine included. Only CDR3 DNA is held: 39 bases, read in frame from base 1.

The V gene is TRBV9 and the J gene is TRBJ2-1; a confident D gene designation cannot be given. The sample in question was PBMCs from the stem cell graft donor, obtained from the stem cell graft. The sequence came from a human donor who donated a stem cell graft to a child with acute myeloid leukemia. The nucleotide sequence reads as follows: TGTGCCAGCAGCGCACTCCAGTACAATGAGCAGTTCTTC. Translated, this is CASSALQYNEQFF.